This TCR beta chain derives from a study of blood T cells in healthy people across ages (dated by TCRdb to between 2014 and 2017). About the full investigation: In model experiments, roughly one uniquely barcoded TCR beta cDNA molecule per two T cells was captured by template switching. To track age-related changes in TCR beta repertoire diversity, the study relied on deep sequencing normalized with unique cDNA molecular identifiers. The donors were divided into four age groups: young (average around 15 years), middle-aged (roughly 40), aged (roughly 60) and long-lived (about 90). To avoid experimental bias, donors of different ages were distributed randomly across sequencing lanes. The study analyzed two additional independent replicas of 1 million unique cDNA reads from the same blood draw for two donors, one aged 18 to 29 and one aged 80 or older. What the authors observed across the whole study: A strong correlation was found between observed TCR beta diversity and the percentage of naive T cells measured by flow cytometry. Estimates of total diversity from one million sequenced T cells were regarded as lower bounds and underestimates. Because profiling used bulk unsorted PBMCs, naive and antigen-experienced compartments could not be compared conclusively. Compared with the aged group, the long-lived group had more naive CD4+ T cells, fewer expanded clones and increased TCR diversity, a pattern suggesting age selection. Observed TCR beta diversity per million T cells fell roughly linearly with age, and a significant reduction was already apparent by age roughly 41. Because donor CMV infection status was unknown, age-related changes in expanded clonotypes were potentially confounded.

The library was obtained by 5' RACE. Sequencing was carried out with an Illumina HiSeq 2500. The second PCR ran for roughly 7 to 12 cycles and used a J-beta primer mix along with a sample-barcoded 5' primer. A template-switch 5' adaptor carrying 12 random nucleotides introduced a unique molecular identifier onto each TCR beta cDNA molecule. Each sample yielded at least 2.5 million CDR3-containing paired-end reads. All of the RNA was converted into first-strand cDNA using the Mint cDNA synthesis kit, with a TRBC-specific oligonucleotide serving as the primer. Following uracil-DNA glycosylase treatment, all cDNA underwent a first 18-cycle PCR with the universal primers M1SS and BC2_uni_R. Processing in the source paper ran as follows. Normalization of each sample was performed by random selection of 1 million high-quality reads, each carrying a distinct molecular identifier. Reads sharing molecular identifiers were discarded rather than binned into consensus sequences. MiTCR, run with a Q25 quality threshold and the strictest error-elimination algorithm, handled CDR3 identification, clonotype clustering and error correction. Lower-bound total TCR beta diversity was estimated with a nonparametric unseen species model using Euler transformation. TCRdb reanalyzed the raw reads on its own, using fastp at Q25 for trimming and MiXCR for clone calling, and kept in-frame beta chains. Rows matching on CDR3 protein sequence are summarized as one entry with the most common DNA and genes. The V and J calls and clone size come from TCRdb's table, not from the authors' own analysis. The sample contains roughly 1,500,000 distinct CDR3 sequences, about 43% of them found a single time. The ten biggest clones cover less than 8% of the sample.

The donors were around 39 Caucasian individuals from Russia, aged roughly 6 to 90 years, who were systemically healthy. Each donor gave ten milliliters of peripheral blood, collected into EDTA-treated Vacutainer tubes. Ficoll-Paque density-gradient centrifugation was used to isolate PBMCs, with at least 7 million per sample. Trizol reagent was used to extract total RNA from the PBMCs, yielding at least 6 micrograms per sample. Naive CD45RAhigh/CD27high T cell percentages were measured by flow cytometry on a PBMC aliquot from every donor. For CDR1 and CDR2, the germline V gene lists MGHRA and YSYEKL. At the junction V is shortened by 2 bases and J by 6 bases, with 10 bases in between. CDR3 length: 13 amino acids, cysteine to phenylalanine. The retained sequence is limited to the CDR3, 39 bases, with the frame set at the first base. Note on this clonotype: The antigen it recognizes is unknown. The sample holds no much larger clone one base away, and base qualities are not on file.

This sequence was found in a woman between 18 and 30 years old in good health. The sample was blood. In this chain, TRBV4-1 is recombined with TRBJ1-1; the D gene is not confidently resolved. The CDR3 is CASSQQSWAEAFF. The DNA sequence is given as TGCGCCAGCAGCCAACAAAGTTGGGCTGAAGCTTTCTTT.